The text below deals with one TCR beta chain. These data originate in a study of blood T cell repertoires in COVID-19. Data came from immunoSEQ multiplex PCR; TCRdb stores just in-frame clones and leaves some out. This table holds hundreds of thousands of clones, approximately 88% found once. The sample was peripheral blood. This TCR came from a woman between 50 and 59 years old with COVID-19, enrolled during active disease.

The CDR3 here is CASSPPTDRGYEQYF. The CDR3 nucleotides are TGTGCCAGCTCACCACCTACCGACAGGGGATACGAGCAGTACTTC. The chain has TRBV18 and TRBJ2-7; TRBD1 matches 8 bases. The V segment lost 0 bases and the J segment 4 bases; nucleotides outside the gene matches: 5. The CDR3 length is 15 residues. Germline assignment: CDR1 KGHSH and CDR2 LQKENI.